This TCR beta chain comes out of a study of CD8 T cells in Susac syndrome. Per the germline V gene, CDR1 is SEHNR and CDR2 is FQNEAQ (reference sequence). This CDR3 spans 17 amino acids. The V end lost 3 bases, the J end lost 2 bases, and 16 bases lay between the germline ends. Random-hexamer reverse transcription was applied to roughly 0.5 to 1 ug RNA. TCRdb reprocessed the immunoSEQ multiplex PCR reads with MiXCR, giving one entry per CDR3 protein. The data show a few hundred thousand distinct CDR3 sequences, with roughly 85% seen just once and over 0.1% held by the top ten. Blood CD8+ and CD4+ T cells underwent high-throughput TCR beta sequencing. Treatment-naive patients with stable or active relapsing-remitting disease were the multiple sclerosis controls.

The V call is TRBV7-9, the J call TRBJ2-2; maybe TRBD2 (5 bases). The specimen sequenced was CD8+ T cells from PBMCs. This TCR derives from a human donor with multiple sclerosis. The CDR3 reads CASSLVGSGVNTGELFF. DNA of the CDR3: TGTGCCAGCAGCTTGGTGGGGTCCGGGGTAAACACCGGGGAGCTGTTTTTT.